Listed below are T cell receptor beta chains from one sample, sequenced in a study of PD-1 blockade in classical Hodgkin lymphoma. This table comes from immunoSEQ multiplex PCR, and its TCRdb copy is limited to in-frame clones, with some not included. The sample records more than 20,000 clones, around 89% being singletons. The sequenced sample was peripheral blood mononuclear cells (PBMCs), obtained before the fourth cycle of nivolumab. These receptors all stem from a human donor with classical Hodgkin lymphoma. Both conserved end residues are trimmed from each CDR3. The order of the fields is CDR3 protein, J gene, clone size, V gene. Clone size is shown for a subset of rows, as once, few, many or a class of expanded clone.

CDR3: ASSPTAGNYEQY; J: TRBJ2-7; size: .; V: TRBV18
CDR3: ASSQGQEDTQY; J: TRBJ2-3; size: once; V: TRBV19
CDR3: ASKKAGSTEQY; J: TRBJ2-7; size: .; V: TRBV27
CDR3: ASPGQSTDTQY; J: TRBJ2-3; size: .; V: TRBV11-3
CDR3: ASSEGGSNQPQH; J: TRBJ1-5; size: .; V: TRBV6-4
CDR3: ASSIGGFMNTEAF; J: TRBJ1-1; size: .; V: TRBV19
CDR3: SATGDSGGPTDTQY; J: TRBJ2-3; size: .; V: TRBV29-1
CDR3: ATQPGQGLGEQY; J: TRBJ2-7; size: .; V: TRBV6-1
CDR3: ASSGRIGGTEAF; J: TRBJ1-1; size: .; V: TRBV6-5
CDR3: ATQTEAKNIQY; J: TRBJ2-4; size: .; V: TRBV6-5
CDR3: ASGPGGGGLNEKLF; J: TRBJ1-4; size: .; V: TRBV12-5
CDR3: TSSQETQGGNYGYT; J: TRBJ1-2; size: .; V: TRBV1
CDR3: ASSERWGLAGAKNEQF; J: TRBJ2-1; size: once; V: TRBV6-1